This T cell receptor (beta chain) was captured by sequencing in a study of cytomegalovirus exposure and HLA in healthy donors. Study outcomes and limitations: Some public TCRs appeared in many individuals, while most sequences were rare.

Per germline, CDR1 LNHDA and CDR2 SQIVND (reference sequence). Trimming took 2 bases from V and 6 from J, leaving 8 bases between them. CDR3 size: 13 residues. With respect to this clone: Its specificity is unknown.

The PCR used 60 Vbeta and 13 Jbeta primers. The data were produced by immunoSEQ multiplex PCR, yet TCRdb's version contains in-frame clones alone and is incomplete. This sample's clone table lists more than 110,000 clones. The J gene is TRBJ2-1, the V gene TRBV19; D is undetermined. The TCR originated in a man in his forties in good health and CMV-seronegative. What was sequenced was PBMCs. Here the CDR3 DNA reads TGTGCCAGTAGTATAAGCCTAGGCAATGAGCAGTTCTTC. Its protein is CASSISLGNEQFF.